This T cell receptor (beta chain) was captured by sequencing in a study of blood T cell repertoires in COVID-19. About the research overall: Acute-phase and convalescent COVID-19 samples originated in the United States, Italy and Spain.

CDR3 length: 20 amino acids. Trimming removed 5 bases at V and 0 bases at J, with 26 bases between. CDR1 and CDR2 (germline): MDHEN, SYDVKM. Clones were sequenced by immunoSEQ multiplex PCR, and TCRdb holds only the in-frame ones, with some missing. Counted here are hundreds of thousands of clones, roughly 84% occurring once; the ten biggest clones make up 7.4%. This chain joins TRBV28 and TRBJ1-3; D unclear. Source material: peripheral blood. This clonotype was obtained from a woman aged 50 to 60 with acute or convalescent COVID-19. The CDR3 DNA reads TGTGCCAGCAGTCCCATACATGCGGACTCATTCCCCGACTCTGGAAACACCATATATTTT. Translation: CASSPIHADSFPDSGNTIYF.